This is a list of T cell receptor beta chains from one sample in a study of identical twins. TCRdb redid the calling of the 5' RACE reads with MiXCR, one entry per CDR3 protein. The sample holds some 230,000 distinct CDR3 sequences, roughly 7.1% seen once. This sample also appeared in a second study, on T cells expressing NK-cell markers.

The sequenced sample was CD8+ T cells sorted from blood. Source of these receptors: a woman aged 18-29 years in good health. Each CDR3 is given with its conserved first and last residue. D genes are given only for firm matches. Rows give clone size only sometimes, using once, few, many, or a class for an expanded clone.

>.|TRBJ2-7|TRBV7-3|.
CASSIWWSYEQYF
TGTGCCAGCAGCATTTGGTGGTCCTACGAGCAGTACTTC
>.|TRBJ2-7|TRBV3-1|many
CASSQTERGAAYEQYF
TGTGCCAGCAGCCAAACTGAACGGGGGGCCGCCTACGAGCAGTACTTC
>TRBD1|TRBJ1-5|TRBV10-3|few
CATRRRTGRIQPQHF
TGTGCCACCCGAAGAAGGACAGGACGTATCCAGCCCCAGCATTTT
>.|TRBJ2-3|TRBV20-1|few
CSAGTDTQYF
TGCAGTGCTGGTACAGATACGCAGTATTTT
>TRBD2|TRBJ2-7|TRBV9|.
CASSESTSGRSYEQYF
TGTGCCAGCAGCGAATCTACTAGCGGGAGGTCCTACGAGCAGTACTTC
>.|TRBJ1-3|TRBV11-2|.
CASSNDGFRTGNTIYF
TGTGCCAGCAGTAACGACGGGTTTCGAACTGGAAACACCATATATTTT
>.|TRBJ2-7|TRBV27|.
CASSFGTSTGEQYF
TGTGCCAGCAGTTTTGGGACTTCGACGGGGGAGCAGTACTTC
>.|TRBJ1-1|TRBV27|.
CASTPGPGALNTEAFF
TGTGCCAGCACCCCCGGACCGGGGGCTCTGAACACTGAAGCTTTCTTT
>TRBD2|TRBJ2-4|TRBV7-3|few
CASSLTLAGSKEAKNIQYF
TGTGCCAGCAGCTTAACCCTAGCGGGGTCAAAGGAGGCCAAAAACATTCAGTACTTC
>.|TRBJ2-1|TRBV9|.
CASSVATSWEQFF
TGTGCCAGCAGCGTAGCTACTTCATGGGAGCAGTTCTTC
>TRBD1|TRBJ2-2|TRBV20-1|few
CSAQTGLGTGELFF
TGCAGTGCCCAGACAGGGCTGGGGACCGGGGAGCTGTTTTTT
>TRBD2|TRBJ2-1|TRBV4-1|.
CASSNRDSGRPNNEQFF
TGCGCCAGCAGCAACAGAGATAGCGGGAGACCTAACAATGAGCAGTTCTTC
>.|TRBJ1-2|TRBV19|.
CASRGITPNTNYGYTF
TGTGCCAGTAGGGGAATCACCCCAAATACTAACTATGGCTACACCTTC
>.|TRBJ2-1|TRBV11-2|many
CASSLPGLRSGYNEQFF
TGTGCCAGCAGTCTCCCGGGACTCAGGAGCGGGTACAATGAGCAGTTCTTC
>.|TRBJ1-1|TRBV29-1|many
CSVLSRGRAFF
TGCAGCGTTTTAAGTAGGGGGAGAGCTTTCTTT
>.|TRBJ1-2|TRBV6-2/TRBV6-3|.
CASSRPRGRNYGYTF
TGTGCCAGCAGCCGTCCACGGGGGAGGAACTATGGCTACACCTTC
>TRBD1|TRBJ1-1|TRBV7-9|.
CASSYAGGGEAFF
TGTGCCAGCAGCTATGCAGGGGGCGGTGAAGCTTTCTTT
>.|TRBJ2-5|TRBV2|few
CASLTRGGETQYF
TGTGCCAGCCTTACAAGGGGCGGGGAGACCCAGTACTTC
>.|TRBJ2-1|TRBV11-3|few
CASSLESYNEQFF
TGTGCCAGCAGCTTAGAATCGTACAATGAGCAGTTCTTC
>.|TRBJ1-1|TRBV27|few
CASSLIRGSNTEAFF
TGTGCCAGCAGTTTAATTCGCGGATCGAACACTGAAGCTTTCTTT
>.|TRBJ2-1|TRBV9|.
CASSVDGQFYNEQFF
TGTGCCAGCAGCGTAGATGGACAGTTCTACAATGAGCAGTTCTTC
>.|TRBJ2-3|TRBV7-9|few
CASSLVPQTTDTQYF
TGTGCCAGCAGCTTAGTTCCCCAAACAACAGATACGCAGTATTTT